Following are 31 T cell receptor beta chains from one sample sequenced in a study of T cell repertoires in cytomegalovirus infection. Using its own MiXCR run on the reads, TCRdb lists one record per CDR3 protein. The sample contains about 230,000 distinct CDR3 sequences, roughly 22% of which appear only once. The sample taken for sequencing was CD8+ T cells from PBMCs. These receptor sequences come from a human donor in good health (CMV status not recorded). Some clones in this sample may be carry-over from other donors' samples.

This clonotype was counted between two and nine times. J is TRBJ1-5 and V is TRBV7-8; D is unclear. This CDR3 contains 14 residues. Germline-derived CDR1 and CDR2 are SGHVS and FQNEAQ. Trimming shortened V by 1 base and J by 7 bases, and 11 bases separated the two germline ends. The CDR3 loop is CASSLGVTPQPQHF. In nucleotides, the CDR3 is TGTGCCAGCAGCTTAGGAGTAACACCGCAGCCCCAGCATTTT.

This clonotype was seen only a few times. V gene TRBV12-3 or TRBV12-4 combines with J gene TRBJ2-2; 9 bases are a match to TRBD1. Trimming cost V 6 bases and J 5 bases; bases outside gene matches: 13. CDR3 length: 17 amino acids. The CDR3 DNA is TGTGCCAGCAGCCCCTCCCCGGGACAGGGAATAACCGGGGAGCTGTTTTTT. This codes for CASSPSPGQGITGELFF.

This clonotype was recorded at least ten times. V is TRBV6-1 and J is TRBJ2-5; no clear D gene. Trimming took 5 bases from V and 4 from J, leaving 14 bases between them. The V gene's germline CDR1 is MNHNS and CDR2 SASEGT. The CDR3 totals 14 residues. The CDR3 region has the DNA TGTGCCAGCAGTACCCCCTTGGTTAGAGAGACCCAGTACTTC. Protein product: CASSTPLVRETQYF.

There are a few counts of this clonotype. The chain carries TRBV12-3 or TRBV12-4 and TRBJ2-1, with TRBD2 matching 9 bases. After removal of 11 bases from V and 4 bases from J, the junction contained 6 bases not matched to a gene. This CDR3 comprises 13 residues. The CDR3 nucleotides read TGTGCCGCGGGGACTAGCTTATACAATGAGCAGTTCTTC. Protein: CAAGTSLYNEQFF.

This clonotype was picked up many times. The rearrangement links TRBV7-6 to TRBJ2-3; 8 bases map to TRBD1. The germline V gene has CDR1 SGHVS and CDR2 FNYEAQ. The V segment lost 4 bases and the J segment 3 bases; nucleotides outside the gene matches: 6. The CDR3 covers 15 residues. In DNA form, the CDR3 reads TGTGCCAGCAGCTCCGACAGGGGCTTAACAGATACGCAGTATTTT. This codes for CASSSDRGLTDTQYF.

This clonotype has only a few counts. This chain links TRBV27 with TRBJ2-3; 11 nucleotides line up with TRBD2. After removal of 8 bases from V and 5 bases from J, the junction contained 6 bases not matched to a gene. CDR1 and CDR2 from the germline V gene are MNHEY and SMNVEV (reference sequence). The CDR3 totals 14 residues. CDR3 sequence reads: CASRRGTSGDTQYF. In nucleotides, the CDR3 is TGTGCCAGCCGACGGGGGACTAGCGGAGATACGCAGTATTTT.

CDR3 DNA: TGCAGCGTTGGAGGGGCTAGCGGGGGATTCCCAGATACGCAGTATTTT. Protein sequence: CSVGGASGGFPDTQYF. V usage is TRBV29-1 and J usage is TRBJ2-3, with TRBD2 identical over 10 bases. The CDR3 has 16 amino acids. With V trimmed by 4 bases and J by 4 bases, 11 bases remained unmatched. The germline CDR1 and CDR2 sequences are SQVTM and ANQGSEA.

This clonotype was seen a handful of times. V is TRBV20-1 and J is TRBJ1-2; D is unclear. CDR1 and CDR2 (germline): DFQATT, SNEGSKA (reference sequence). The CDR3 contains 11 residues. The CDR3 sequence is CPPTRRDGYTF. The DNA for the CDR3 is TGCCCACCTACTAGGAGGGATGGCTACACCTTC.

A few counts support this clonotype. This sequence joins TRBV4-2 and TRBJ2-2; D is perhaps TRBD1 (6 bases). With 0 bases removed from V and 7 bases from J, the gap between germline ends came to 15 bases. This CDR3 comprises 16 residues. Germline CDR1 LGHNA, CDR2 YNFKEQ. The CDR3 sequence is CASSQDLTGRVGELFF. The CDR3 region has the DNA TGTGCCAGCAGCCAAGATCTAACAGGGCGGGTCGGGGAGCTGTTTTTT.

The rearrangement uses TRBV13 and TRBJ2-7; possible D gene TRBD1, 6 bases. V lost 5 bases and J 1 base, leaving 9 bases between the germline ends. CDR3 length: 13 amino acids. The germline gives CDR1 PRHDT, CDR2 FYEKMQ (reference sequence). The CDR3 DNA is TGTGCCAGCAGCGTTACAGGGTCCTACGAGCAGTACTTC. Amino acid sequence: CASSVTGSYEQYF.

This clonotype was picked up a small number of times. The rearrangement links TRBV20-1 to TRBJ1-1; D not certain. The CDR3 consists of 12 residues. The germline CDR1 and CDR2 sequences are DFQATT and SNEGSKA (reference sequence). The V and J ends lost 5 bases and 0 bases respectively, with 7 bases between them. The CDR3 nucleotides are TGCAGTGCTCCGGATTTGAACACTGAAGCTTTCTTT. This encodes CSAPDLNTEAFF.

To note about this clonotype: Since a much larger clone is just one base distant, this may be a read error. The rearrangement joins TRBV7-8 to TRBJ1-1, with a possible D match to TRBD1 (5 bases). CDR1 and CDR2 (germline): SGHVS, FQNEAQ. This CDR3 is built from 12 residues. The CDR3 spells CASSFRQTETFF. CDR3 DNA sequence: TGTGCCAGCAGCTTTCGACAGACTGAAACTTTCTTT.

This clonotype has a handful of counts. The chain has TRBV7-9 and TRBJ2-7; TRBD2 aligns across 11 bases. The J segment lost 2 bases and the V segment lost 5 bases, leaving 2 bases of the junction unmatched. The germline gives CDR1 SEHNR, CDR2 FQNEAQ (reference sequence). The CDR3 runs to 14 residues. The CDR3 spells CASSATSGAYEQYF. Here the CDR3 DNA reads TGTGCCAGCAGCGCGACTAGCGGGGCCTACGAGCAGTACTTC.

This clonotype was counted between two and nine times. The CDR3 nucleotides read TGTGCCAGCAGTGGAGGGGACAGGACTAACTATGGCTACACCTTC. This encodes CASSGGDRTNYGYTF. The rearrangement uses TRBV25-1 and TRBJ1-2, with 8 bases that match TRBD1. Germline trimming cut 4 bases from V and 0 bases from J; bases unmatched to any gene: 4. The CDR3 is 15 amino acids. The germline V gene encodes CDR1 MGHDK and CDR2 SYGVNS.

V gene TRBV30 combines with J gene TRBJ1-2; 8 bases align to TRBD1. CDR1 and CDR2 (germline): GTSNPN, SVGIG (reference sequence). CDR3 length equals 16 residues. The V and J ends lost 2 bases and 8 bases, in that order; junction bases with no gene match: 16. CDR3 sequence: CAWSPNYGQGVRGYTF. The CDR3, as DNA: TGTGCCTGGAGTCCCAACTACGGACAGGGTGTGCGAGGCTACACCTTC. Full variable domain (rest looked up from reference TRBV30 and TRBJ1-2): SQTIHQWPATLVQPVGSPLSLECTVEGTSNPNLYWYRQAAGRGLQLLFYSVGIGQISSEVPQNLSASRPQDRQFILSSKKLLLSDSGFYLCAWSPNYGQGVRGYTFGSGTRLTVV.

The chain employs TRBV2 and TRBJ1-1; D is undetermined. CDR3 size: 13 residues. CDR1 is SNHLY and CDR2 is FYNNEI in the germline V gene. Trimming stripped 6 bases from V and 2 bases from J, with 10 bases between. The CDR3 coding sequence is TGTGCCAGCAGGACCTGGGGAAACACTGAAGCTTTCTTT. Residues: CASRTWGNTEAFF. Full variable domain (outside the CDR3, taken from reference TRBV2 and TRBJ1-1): EPEVTQTPSHQVTQMGQEVILRCVPISNHLYFYWYRQILGQKVEFLVSFYNNEISEKSEIFDDQFSVERPDGSNFTLKIRSTKLEDSAMYFCASRTWGNTEAFFGQGTRLTVV.

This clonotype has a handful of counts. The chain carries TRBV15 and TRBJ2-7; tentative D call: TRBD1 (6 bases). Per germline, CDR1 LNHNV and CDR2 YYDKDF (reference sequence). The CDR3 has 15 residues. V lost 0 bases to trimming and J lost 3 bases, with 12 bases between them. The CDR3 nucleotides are TGTGCCACCAGCAGAGATCCCCCAGGGGACTACGAGCAGTACTTC. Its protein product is CATSRDPPGDYEQYF.

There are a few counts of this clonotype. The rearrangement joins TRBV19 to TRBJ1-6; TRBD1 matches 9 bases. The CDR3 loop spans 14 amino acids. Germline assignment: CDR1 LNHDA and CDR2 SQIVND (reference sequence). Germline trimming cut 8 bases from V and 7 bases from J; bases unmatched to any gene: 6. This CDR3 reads CASYSGQGNSPLHF. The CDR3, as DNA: TGTGCCAGTTACTCGGGACAGGGAAATTCACCCCTCCACTTT.

The CDR3 bases are TGTGCCAGCCGGTCGGACAATGAGCAGTTCTTC. It encodes CASRSDNEQFF. The rearrangement joins TRBV12-3 or TRBV12-4 to TRBJ2-1; no firm D call. This CDR3 has 11 amino acids. V was shortened by 8 bases and J by 5 bases, with 7 bases between the two germline ends.

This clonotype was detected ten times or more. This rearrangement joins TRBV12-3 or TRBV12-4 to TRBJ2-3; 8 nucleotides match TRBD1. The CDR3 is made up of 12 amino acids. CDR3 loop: CADRDITDTQYF. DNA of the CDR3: TGTGCGGACAGGGATATCACAGATACGCAGTATTTT.

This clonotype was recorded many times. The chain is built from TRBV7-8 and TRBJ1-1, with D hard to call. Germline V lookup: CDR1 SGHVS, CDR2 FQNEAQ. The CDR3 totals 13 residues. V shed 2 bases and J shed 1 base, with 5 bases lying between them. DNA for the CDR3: TGTGCCAGCAGCTTAACCCCGAACACTGAAGCTTTCTTT. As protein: CASSLTPNTEAFF.

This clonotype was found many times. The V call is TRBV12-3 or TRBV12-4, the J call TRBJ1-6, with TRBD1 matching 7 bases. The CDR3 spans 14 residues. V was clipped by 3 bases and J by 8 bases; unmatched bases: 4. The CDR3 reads CASSFGGGDSPLHF. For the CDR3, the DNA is TGTGCCAGCAGTTTCGGAGGGGGCGATTCACCCCTCCACTTT.

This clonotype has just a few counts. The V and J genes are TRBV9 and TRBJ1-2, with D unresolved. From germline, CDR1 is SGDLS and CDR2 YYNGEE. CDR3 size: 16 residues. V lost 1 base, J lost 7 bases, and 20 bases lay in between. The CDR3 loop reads CASSVSRKESVSGYTF. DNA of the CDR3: TGTGCCAGCAGCGTATCCAGGAAAGAAAGTGTGAGTGGCTACACCTTC.

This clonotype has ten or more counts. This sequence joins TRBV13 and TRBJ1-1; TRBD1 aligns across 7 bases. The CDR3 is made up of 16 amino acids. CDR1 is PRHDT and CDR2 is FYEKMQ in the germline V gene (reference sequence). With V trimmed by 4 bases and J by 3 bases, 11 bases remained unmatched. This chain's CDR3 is CASSSFYRGPDTEAFF. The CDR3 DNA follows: TGTGCCAGCAGCTCGTTCTACAGGGGCCCCGACACTGAAGCTTTCTTT.

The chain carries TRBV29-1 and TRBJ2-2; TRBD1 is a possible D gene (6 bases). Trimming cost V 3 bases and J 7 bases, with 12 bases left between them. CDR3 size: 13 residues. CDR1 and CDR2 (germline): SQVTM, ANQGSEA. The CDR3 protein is CSVDRGYDGELFF. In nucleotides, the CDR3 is TGCAGCGTTGACAGGGGTTACGACGGGGAGCTGTTTTTT.

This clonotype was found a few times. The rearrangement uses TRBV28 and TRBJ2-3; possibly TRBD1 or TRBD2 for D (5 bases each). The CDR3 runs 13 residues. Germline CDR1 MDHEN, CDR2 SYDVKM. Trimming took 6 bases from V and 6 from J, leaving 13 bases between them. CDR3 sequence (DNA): TGTGCCAGCAGCCGAGACGGGGCGGATACGCAGTATTTT. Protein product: CASSRDGADTQYF.

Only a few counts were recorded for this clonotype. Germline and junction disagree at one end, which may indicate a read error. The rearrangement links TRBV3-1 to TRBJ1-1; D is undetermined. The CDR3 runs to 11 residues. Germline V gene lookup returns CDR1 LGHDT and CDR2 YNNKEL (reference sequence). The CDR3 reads CASSLLRETFF. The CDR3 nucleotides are TGTGCCAGCAGCCTCCTTCGTGAAACTTTCTTT. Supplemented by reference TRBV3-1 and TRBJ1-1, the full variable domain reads DTAVSQTPKYLVTQMGNDKSIKCEQNLGHDTMYWYKQDSKKFLKIMFSYNNKELIINETVPNRFSPKSPDKAHLNLHINSLELGDSAVYFCASSLLRETFFGQGTRLTVV.

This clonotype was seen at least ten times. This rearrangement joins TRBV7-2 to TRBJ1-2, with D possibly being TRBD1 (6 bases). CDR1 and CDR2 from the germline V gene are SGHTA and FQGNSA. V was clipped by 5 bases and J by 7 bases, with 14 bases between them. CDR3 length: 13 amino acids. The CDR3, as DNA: TGTGCCAGCAGCCCGGGAGGGGGGCTTGGCTACACCTTC. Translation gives CASSPGGGLGYTF. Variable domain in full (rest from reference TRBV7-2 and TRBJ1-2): GAGVSQSPSNKVTEKGKDVELRCDPISGHTALYWYRQSLGQGLEFLIYFQGNSAPDKSGLPSDRFSAERTGGSVSTLTIQRTQQEDSAVYLCASSPGGGLGYTFGSGTRLTVV.

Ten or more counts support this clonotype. In DNA form, the CDR3 reads TGTGCCAGCAGCCCCCCTGGGGGAAGCGACAGAGAATTCACAGATACGCAGTATTTT. Protein: CASSPPGGSDREFTDTQYF. The chain employs TRBV7-9 and TRBJ2-3; either TRBD1 or TRBD2 may fit D (5 bases each). From germline, CDR1 is SEHNR and CDR2 FQNEAQ (reference sequence). Trimming cost V 5 bases and J 2 bases, with 26 bases left between them. The CDR3 covers 19 residues.

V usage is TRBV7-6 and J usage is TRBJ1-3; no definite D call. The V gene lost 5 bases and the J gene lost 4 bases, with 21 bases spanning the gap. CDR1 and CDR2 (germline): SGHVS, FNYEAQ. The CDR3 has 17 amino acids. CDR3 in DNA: TGTGCCAGCAGCCGACACATTGGGTCGGATCCGGGAAACACCATATATTTT. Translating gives CASSRHIGSDPGNTIYF.

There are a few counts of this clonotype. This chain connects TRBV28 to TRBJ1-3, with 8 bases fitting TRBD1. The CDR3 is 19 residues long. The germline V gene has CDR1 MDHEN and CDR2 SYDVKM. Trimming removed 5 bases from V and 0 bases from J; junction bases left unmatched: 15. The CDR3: CASSPYGGDRSYSGNTIYF. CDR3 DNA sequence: TGTGCCAGCAGTCCCTATGGGGGGGACAGGTCGTACTCTGGAAACACCATATATTTT.